This T cell receptor (beta chain) was identified in a study of beta chain features in type 1 diabetes. Regarding the study as a whole: Moderate but significant shortening of TCRB CDR3s was recorded in all four CD4+ subsets from Type 1 diabetes patients.

Of the isolated RNA, all was reverse transcribed, and so the sequenced material was expressed TCRB transcripts. Profiling relied on immunoSEQ multiplex PCR, and the TCRdb table lists in-frame clones only, not all of them. Of around 140,000 clones in the sample, roughly 10% were seen once. CD4+ naive, central memory, regulatory and stem cell-like memory subsets were isolated by sorting on CD45RO/CCR7/CD25/CD127/CD95/CD27. Of note for this clone: Its antigen is still unknown.

The length of the CDR3 is 16 residues. J lost 8 bases, V lost 0 bases, and 11 bases had no gene match. CDR1 is SGHTA and CDR2 is FQGTGA in the germline V gene. The V and J genes are TRBV7-3 and TRBJ2-3; 7 bases agree with TRBD2. Sample: central memory CD4+ T cells from blood. The clonotype originates from a man aged 25-45 years with type 1 diabetes. This CDR3 reads CASSLTGTMLLGTQYF. The CDR3 bases are TGTGCCAGCAGCTTAACCGGGACTATGCTTCTGGGTACGCAGTATTTT.